The clone carrying this T cell receptor (beta chain) was seen at least ten times. This record comes from a study of T cells in Graves' hyperthyroidism and ophthalmopathy. What was amplified from RNA transcripts were TCR beta CDR3 regions. TCR CDR3 underwent first-round RT-PCR with the HTBI primer set. TCRdb itself ran the multiplex PCR reads through MiXCR, one entry per CDR3 protein. Of 550,000 to 650,000 distinct CDR3 sequences listed, 14% are singletons. The material sequenced was blood. This TCR came from a middle-aged woman with Graves' hyperthyroidism.

In DNA form, the CDR3 reads TGTGCCAGCAGTACACCTTGGCAATCCGGAAACACCATATATTTT. Translating it yields CASSTPWQSGNTIYF. The V gene is TRBV28, the J gene TRBJ1-3; no clear D gene. Looked up from germline, CDR1 is MDHEN and CDR2 is SYDVKM. V was trimmed by 5 bases and J by 4 bases, leaving 15 bases between them. The CDR3 length is 15 residues.